Reported below is one TCR beta chain. The antigen is unknown. V gave up 2 bases and J gave up 4 bases; unmatched junction bases: 6. Germline CDR1 KGHSH, CDR2 LQKENI. CDR3 length equals 15 residues. Using immunoSEQ multiplex PCR, the repertoire was profiled, and TCRdb retains in-frame clones only, with some absent. The sample holds 65,000 to 85,000 clones, 85% to 95% seen once. The data originate from a study of lymphopenia after photon versus proton radiotherapy. Study results and caveats: Oligoclonal CD8+ Temra expansion after nadir drove photon patients' diversity drop. Better survival with proton therapy was suggested as possible, not demonstrated. Relative stability marked proton patients; photon patients lost diversity and naive cells. Larger post-nadir TCR diversity loss correlated inversely with survival in deceased patients.

This receptor was taken from a woman in her forties with cholangiocarcinoma. J is TRBJ1-1 and V is TRBV18; 8 nucleotides agree with TRBD1. The sample here was peripheral blood, taken from a patient treated with photon-based radiotherapy. CDR3 loop: CASSPIQGGSTEAFF. Here the CDR3 DNA reads TGTGCCAGCTCACCAATACAGGGGGGAAGCACTGAAGCTTTCTTT.